Listed here are 24 T cell receptor beta chains from one sample, sequenced in a study of cytomegalovirus exposure and HLA in healthy donors. Primers included in the PCR were 60 Vbeta and 13 Jbeta primers. TCRdb's copy holds only in-frame clones and misses some; the assay was immunoSEQ multiplex PCR. The sample carries about 120,000 clones, 67% recorded once. Sequencing was done on a sample of PBMCs. Every receptor here comes from a young man in good health and CMV-seropositive.

The genes are TRBV11-3 and TRBJ1-2; 9 bases map to TRBD1. CDR3 length equals 16 residues. Per the germline V gene, CDR1 is SGHNT and CDR2 is YENEEA. The J segment lost 6 bases and the V segment lost 6 bases, leaving 14 bases of the junction unmatched. CDR3 nucleotides: TGTGCCAGCAGTTCACAGGGGGCGCATTCGAGCGATGGCTACACCTTC. As protein: CASSSQGAHSSDGYTF.

The V and J genes are TRBV4-1 and TRBJ2-7; 8 bases map to TRBD2. Germline trimming cut 5 bases from V and 1 base from J; bases unmatched to any gene: 13. The CDR3 contains 17 residues. The germline V gene encodes CDR1 MGHRA and CDR2 YSYEKL. CDR3 loop: CASSLNDGGVWSYEQYF. Here the CDR3 DNA reads TGCGCCAGCAGCTTAAACGACGGGGGGGTTTGGTCCTACGAGCAGTACTTC.

The genes are TRBV7-3 and TRBJ2-1, with 10 positions matching TRBD2. Losses at the gene ends were 0 bases for V and 6 bases for J; bases not matched to a gene: 5. The CDR3 length is 16 residues. The germline gives CDR1 SGHTA, CDR2 FQGTGA. CDR3 amino acids: CASSLTRTSGINEQFF. CDR3 bases: TGTGCCAGCAGCTTAACCCGGACTAGCGGAATCAATGAGCAGTTCTTC.

This sequence joins TRBV5-4 and TRBJ2-2; the D gene is possibly TRBD1 (6 bases). CDR1 SGHNT and CDR2 YYREEE come from the germline V gene (reference sequence). With 5 bases removed from V and 5 bases from J, the gap between germline ends came to 13 bases. The CDR3 length is 14 residues. CDR3 loop: CASRQGRGTGELFF. The DNA of the CDR3 is TGTGCCAGCAGACAGGGAAGGGGAACCGGGGAGCTGTTTTTT.

The V call is TRBV6-1, the J call TRBJ2-5; D might be TRBD2 (5 bases). This CDR3 is built from 14 residues. CDR1 and CDR2 from the germline V gene are MNHNS and SASEGT. The germline V and J ends were trimmed by 5 bases and 4 bases, with 14 bases remaining between them. For the CDR3, the DNA is TGTGCCAGCAGTTTACTAGGAAAGCGAGAGACCCAGTACTTC. Its protein is CASSLLGKRETQYF.

This clone was seen only a few times. The chain recombines TRBV6-5 with TRBJ1-5; 8 nucleotides align to TRBD1. This CDR3 comprises 15 residues. V was clipped by 5 bases and J by 2 bases; unmatched bases: 5. CDR1 and CDR2 (germline): MNHEY, SVGAGI. The CDR3 DNA follows: TGTGCCAGCAGTCGGCAGGGGGCAGGCAATCAGCCCCAGCATTTT. Its protein is CASSRQGAGNQPQHF.

V is TRBV2 and J is TRBJ1-1, with TRBD1 matching over 8 bases. The CDR3 sequence is 14 residues long. Germline V gives CDR1 SNHLY, CDR2 FYNNEI. Losses at the gene ends were 3 bases for V and 4 bases for J; bases not matched to a gene: 4. This CDR3 is CASSDGQGITEAFF. CDR3 DNA: TGTGCCAGCAGTGATGGACAGGGCATCACTGAAGCTTTCTTT.

The chain has TRBV2 and TRBJ2-1; D is perhaps TRBD2 (5 bases). The CDR3 runs 12 residues. The V end was cut by 6 bases, the J end by 9 bases, with 12 bases between. From germline, CDR1 is SNHLY and CDR2 FYNNEI. The CDR3 here is CASRGRGPEQFF. CDR3 nucleotides: TGTGCCAGCAGGGGTCGGGGTCCTGAGCAGTTCTTC.

The genes are TRBV30 and TRBJ1-2; 7 bases align to TRBD1. In germline, CDR1 is GTSNPN, CDR2 SVGIG (reference sequence). The length of the CDR3 is 15 residues. Trimming at V came to 4 bases and at J to 4 bases, leaving 12 bases not matched to a gene. The CDR3 protein is CAWIRDSRARYGYTF. For the CDR3, the DNA is TGTGCCTGGATTCGGGACAGCCGAGCTCGCTATGGCTACACCTTC.

The chain recombines TRBV18 with TRBJ1-5, with a possible D match to TRBD1 (5 bases). The CDR3 has 13 amino acids. The germline V and J ends were trimmed by 2 bases and 5 bases, with 7 bases remaining between them. Germline-derived CDR1 and CDR2 are KGHSH and LQKENI. CDR3: CASSPTQDQPQHF. The CDR3 DNA sequence: TGTGCCAGCTCACCAACACAGGATCAGCCCCAGCATTTT. The full variable domain, its missing parts supplied by reference TRBV18 and TRBJ1-5, is NAGVMQNPRHLVRRRGQEARLRCSPMKGHSHVYWYRQLPEEGLKFMVYLQKENIIDESGMPKERFSAEFPKEGPSILRIQQVVRGDSAAYFCASSPTQDQPQHFGDGTRLSIL.

The sample holds a few counts of this clone. This sequence joins TRBV6-5 and TRBJ1-1; 8 bases match TRBD1. Germline V gene sequence: CDR1 MNHEY, CDR2 SVGAGI. With 5 bases clipped from V and 5 bases from J, the junction kept 4 bases outside the gene matches. The CDR3 has 13 amino acids. CDR3 nucleotide sequence: TGTGCCAGCAGTCGGGACAGGCTGACTGAAGCTTTCTTT. This codes for CASSRDRLTEAFF.

In its sample, this clone was seen a few times. CDR3 coding DNA: TGTGCCAGCACCCCCCCGGGACAGGGCGGTGAGCAGTTCTTC. This codes for CASTPPGQGGEQFF. V gene TRBV6-5 combines with J gene TRBJ2-1; 9 bases line up with TRBD1. The CDR3 extends over 14 amino acids. Unmatched junction bases numbered 10, after V lost 7 bases and J lost 9 bases. Germline V gene sequence: CDR1 MNHEY, CDR2 SVGAGI.

This clone appeared a single time. The chain is built from TRBV6-6 and TRBJ2-5; maybe TRBD1 (6 bases). Trimming stripped 6 bases from V and 1 base from J, with 6 bases between. From germline, CDR1 is MNHNY and CDR2 SVGAGI (reference sequence). CDR3 length: 12 residues. The DNA for the CDR3 is TGTGCCAGCAGGGGGGCCCAAGAGACCCAGTACTTC. Amino acid sequence: CASRGAQETQYF.

The chain has TRBV6-5 and TRBJ1-2, with 8 bases lining up with TRBD1. V shed 7 bases, J shed 0 bases, and the junction held 7 bases outside the gene matches. The CDR3 totals 15 residues. Germline lookup yields CDR1 MNHEY and CDR2 SVGAGI. The CDR3 DNA sequence: TGTGCCAGCACTCCAGACAGGGGAGCTAACTATGGCTACACCTTC. It specifies CASTPDRGANYGYTF.

This chain joins TRBV27 and TRBJ1-2; TRBD1 agrees at 7 bases. V lost 3 bases to trimming and J lost 0 bases; unmatched junction nucleotides: 7. This CDR3 contains 16 residues. Germline V gene data show CDR1 as MNHEY and CDR2 as SMNVEV (reference sequence). DNA of the CDR3: TGTGCCAGCAGTTTTGAGGGGGCGGCCTCTAACTATGGCTACACCTTC. As protein: CASSFEGAASNYGYTF.

The chain combines TRBV11-2 with TRBJ2-7, with 12 bases that match TRBD2. Trimming removed 1 base from V and 0 bases from J; junction bases left unmatched: 10. The germline gives CDR1 SGHAT, CDR2 FQNNGV. The CDR3 is 19 residues long. As DNA, the CDR3 is TGTGCCAGCAGCTTAGGGAGACTAGCGGGGGACGGAGACTCCTACGAGCAGTACGTC. As protein: CASSLGRLAGDGDSYEQYV.

CDR3: CASSSRDRDEKLFF. CDR3 sequence (DNA): TGTGCCAGCAGCTCCCGGGACAGGGACGAAAAACTGTTTTTT. The chain couples TRBV9 to TRBJ1-4; 9 bases fit TRBD1. With 4 bases clipped from V and 8 bases from J, the junction kept 6 bases outside the gene matches. This CDR3 contains 14 residues. Germline V gene sequence: CDR1 SGDLS, CDR2 YYNGEE.

The V call is TRBV7-9, the J call TRBJ2-5, with 12 bases aligning to TRBD1. The CDR3 sequence is 19 residues long. Germline assignment: CDR1 SEHNR and CDR2 FQNEAQ (reference sequence). V was pared by 5 bases and J by 5 bases, with 18 bases of the junction left unmatched. The chain's CDR3 is CASSPHQNVRDRGPETQYF. The CDR3 DNA sequence: TGTGCCAGCAGCCCCCACCAAAACGTCCGGGACAGGGGGCCTGAGACCCAGTACTTC.

This sequence joins TRBV10-3 and TRBJ2-5, with TRBD1 matching over 8 bases. This CDR3 contains 16 residues. In germline, CDR1 is ENHRY, CDR2 SYGVKD. V dropped 5 bases and J dropped 2; count of bases not matched to a gene: 10. The CDR3 reads CAISQDRGRNQETQYF. CDR3 sequence (DNA): TGTGCCATCAGTCAAGACAGGGGCCGGAATCAAGAGACCCAGTACTTC.

This chain connects TRBV30 to TRBJ1-1, with 9 bases matching TRBD1. Germline CDR1 GTSNPN, CDR2 SVGIG (reference sequence). The CDR3 runs to 13 residues. V was clipped by 1 base and J by 4 bases; unmatched bases: 1. The CDR3 DNA sequence: TGTGCCTGGAGTGGACAGGGGGGCACTGAAGCTTTCTTT. Its translation is CAWSGQGGTEAFF.

The chain links TRBV7-7 to TRBJ2-5, with D possibly being TRBD1 (6 bases). V lost 2 bases and J lost 3, with 7 bases in between. The CDR3 length is 13 residues. CDR1 is SSHAT and CDR2 is FNYEAQ in the germline V gene (reference sequence). CDR3 nucleotides: TGTGCCAGCAGCTTAAACAGGGAAGAGACCCAGTACTTC. It is translated as CASSLNREETQYF.

This sequence joins TRBV19 and TRBJ2-3; tentative D call: TRBD2 (5 bases). This CDR3 has 14 residues. V gave up 7 bases and J gave up 0 bases, with 11 bases separating them. The germline gives CDR1 LNHDA, CDR2 SQIVND (reference sequence). The CDR3 sequence: CASKVSSSTDTQYF. The DNA of the CDR3 is TGTGCCAGTAAAGTGTCTAGCAGCACAGATACGCAGTATTTT.

The chain uses TRBV7-2 and TRBJ2-7, with a possible D match to TRBD1 (6 bases). Between the trimmed V and J ends, which lost 2 bases and 2 bases, there was a span of 7 bases. Germline V gene lookup returns CDR1 SGHTA and CDR2 FQGNSA. This CDR3 spans 13 amino acids. The CDR3 sequence is CASSLNRAYEQYF. CDR3 sequence (DNA): TGTGCCAGCAGCTTAAACAGGGCCTACGAGCAGTACTTC.

This clone showed up just a few times. The V call is TRBV18, the J call TRBJ1-2; maybe TRBD1 (6 bases). Germline V CDR1 and CDR2: KGHSH, LQKENI. The CDR3 contains 13 residues. The germline V and J ends were trimmed by 5 bases and 8 bases, with 15 bases remaining between them. The CDR3 DNA reads as TGTGCCAGCTCAGTATACCGGGACAACGGCTACACCTTC. Translated: CASSVYRDNGYTF.